Sequencing of this T cell receptor beta chain was carried out in a study of T cells in tumors after PD-1 blockade. Study in general: No patient had prior checkpoint blockade, systemic immunosuppression, or radiotherapy within 4 weeks. Either cemiplimab 350 mg every 2 weeks or pembrolizumab 200 mg every 3 weeks was given. Daily vismodegib 150 mg continued in a subset of anti-PD-1-treated patients.

The CDR3 totals 13 residues. Unmatched junction bases numbered 1, after V lost 5 bases and J lost 2 bases. Germline V gene sequence: CDR1 SGHTA, CDR2 FQGNSA. Input was about 616 ng to 6,500 ng of genomic DNA from tumor or blood. Clones were sequenced by immunoSEQ multiplex PCR, and TCRdb holds only the in-frame ones, with some missing. The table shows approximately 59,000 clones, with just under 80% occurring only once. This TCR came from a human donor with basal cell carcinoma. Sequenced here: PBMCs, sampled before anti-PD-1 treatment. The V gene is TRBV7-2, the J gene TRBJ2-7; TRBD1 aligns across 9 bases. The CDR3 DNA follows: TGTGCCAGCAGCCGACAGGGGGCCTACGAGCAGTACTTC. It yields the protein CASSRQGAYEQYF.